Described below is a single TCR beta chain sequence and its context. Its antigen is currently unknown. A sample-barcoded 5' primer and a J-beta primer mix were used in a second PCR of about 6 to 12 cycles. Unique molecular identifiers of 12 random nucleotides labeled each cDNA. TCRdb re-analysed the 5' RACE reads in MiXCR, keeping a single row per CDR3 protein. The table records 1.5 million to 2 million distinct CDR3 sequences, less than 50% of them present only once. The sample belongs to a study of blood T cells in healthy people across ages. Notes on the study in general: Age brought a roughly linear fall in TCR beta diversity measured per million T cells.

Healthy Russian Caucasian donors spanned ages roughly 6 to 90 years. V dropped 7 bases and J dropped 8 bases, with 11 bases sitting between them. This CDR3 has 11 residues. This clonotype was obtained from a woman aged 40-49 years in good health. The chain combines TRBV12-3 or TRBV12-4 with TRBJ1-1; D unclear. Sequencing was done on a sample of blood. For the CDR3, the DNA is TGTGCCAGCAAACGGACGAGGGAAGCTTTCTTT. This gives the protein CASKRTREAFF.